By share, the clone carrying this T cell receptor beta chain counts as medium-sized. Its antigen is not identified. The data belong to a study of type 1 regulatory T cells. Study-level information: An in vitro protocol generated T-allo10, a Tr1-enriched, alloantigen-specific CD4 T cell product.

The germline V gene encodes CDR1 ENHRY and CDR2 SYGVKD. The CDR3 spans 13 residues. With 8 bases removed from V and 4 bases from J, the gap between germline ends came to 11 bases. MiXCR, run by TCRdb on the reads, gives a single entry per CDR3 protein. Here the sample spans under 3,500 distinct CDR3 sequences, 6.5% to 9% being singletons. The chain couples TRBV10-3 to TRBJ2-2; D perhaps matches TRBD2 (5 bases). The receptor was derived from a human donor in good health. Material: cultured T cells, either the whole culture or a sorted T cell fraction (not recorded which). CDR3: CAIGSVSTGELFF. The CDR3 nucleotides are TGTGCCATCGGGAGTGTGAGCACCGGGGAGCTGTTTTTT.